This is a list of T cell receptor beta chains from one sample in a study of blood T cells in healthy people across ages. A single record per CDR3 protein comes from TCRdb applying MiXCR to the 5' RACE reads. The top ten hold around 23% of the sample, which has around 1,800,000 distinct CDR3 sequences, roughly two fifths seen once. Sample: blood. These receptors all stem from a human donor in good health. Each CDR3 is given with its conserved first and last residue. The D gene is left open where the match is weak. Some rows have no size entry. The others give once, few or many, or a class for an expanded clone.

NA,TRBV6-5,TRBJ1-2,TRBD1,TGTGCCAGCAGTTACGTGACAGGGGAAGGCTACACCTTC,CASSYVTGEGYTF
few,TRBV29-1,TRBJ1-2,NA,TGCAGCGTTGATCGTATCGCGGACTATGGCTACACCTTC,CSVDRIADYGYTF
NA,TRBV7-3,TRBJ2-1,NA,TGTGCCAGCAGCTTCCTCTGGTCGAGTGAGCAGTTCTTC,CASSFLWSSEQFF
few,TRBV7-2,TRBJ1-5,NA,TGTGCCAGCAGCGCCGTTCCAGGGGGCAATCAGCCCCAGCATTTT,CASSAVPGGNQPQHF
NA,TRBV27,TRBJ1-2,TRBD1,TGTGCCAGCAGCTCAGACAGGGTAGTAGGTACTAACTATGGCTACACCTTC,CASSSDRVVGTNYGYTF
NA,TRBV5-1,TRBJ1-5,NA,TGCGCCAGCAGCTTGGTACCGGGACAAAATCAGCCCCAGCATTTT,CASSLVPGQNQPQHF
NA,TRBV10-3,TRBJ1-5,TRBD1,TGTGCCATCAGTGAGTCTGACAGGGAGCAGCCCCAGCATTTT,CAISESDREQPQHF
NA,TRBV25-1,TRBJ1-6,NA,TGTGCCAGCAGTGAATATTGGGTCTGGGCGCAGGGGCGCCAAGATAATTCACCCCTCCACTTT,CASSEYWVWAQGRQDNSPLHF
once,TRBV6-2/TRBV6-3,TRBJ2-7,NA,TGTGCCAGCAGTTACGCGGGGATCAAAAATGAGCAGTACTTC,CASSYAGIKNEQYF
few,TRBV11-3,TRBJ2-6,NA,TGTGCCAGCAGCCGTGGACAGCCTGGGGCCAACGTCCTGACTTTC,CASSRGQPGANVLTF
NA,TRBV2,TRBJ2-3,NA,TGTGCCAGCAGTGCCCGGGCGGGCACAGATACGCAGTATTTT,CASSARAGTDTQYF
NA,TRBV5-1,TRBJ1-2,NA,TGCGCCAGCAGCCCGGCTGGGAGGAATGGCTACACCTTC,CASSPAGRNGYTF
NA,TRBV7-2,TRBJ2-1,NA,TGTACCAGCAGCTTAGCGGGGGCCTCCTACAATGAGCAGTTCTTC,CTSSLAGASYNEQFF
NA,TRBV10-3,TRBJ1-1,NA,TGTGCCATCAGTGAGTCCCACACTGAAGCTTTCTTT,CAISESHTEAFF
NA,TRBV6-2/TRBV6-3,TRBJ2-4,NA,TGTGCCAGCAGTTACTCGAGTAGGGCGACGCTACCAAACATTCGGTACTTC,CASSYSSRATLPNIRYF
few,TRBV20-1,TRBJ1-1,NA,TGCCAATCCCCAGGACTGAACACTGAAGCTTTCTTT,CQSPGLNTEAFF
NA,TRBV5-1,TRBJ2-5,TRBD1,TGCGCCAGCAGGATCGGACAGGGGGCGGCAGAGACCCAGTACTTC,CASRIGQGAAETQYF
once,TRBV7-9,TRBJ2-3,TRBD2,TGTGCCAACAGCTTAGGGACTACCGCGGTAGATACGCAGTATTTT,CANSLGTTAVDTQYF
NA,TRBV6-6,TRBJ1-2,NA,TGTACCAGCAGTTACTCCCCAGGCAGTACTAACTATGGCTACACCTTC,CTSSYSPGSTNYGYTF
NA,TRBV4-1,TRBJ1-6,NA,TGCGCCAGCAGCCAGAGGGCCCGACGGGGATCCTATAATTCACCCCTCCACTTT,CASSQRARRGSYNSPLHF
NA,TRBV5-1,TRBJ1-1,TRBD1,TGCGCCAGCAGCTTATCAGCCGGGACAGTACAGAACACTGAAGCTTTCTTT,CASSLSAGTVQNTEAFF
NA,TRBV6-5,TRBJ2-3,NA,TGTGCCAGCAGTTACGAAAGCTGGGGGGGCGCAGATACGCAGTATTTT,CASSYESWGGADTQYF
NA,TRBV28,TRBJ2-7,NA,TGTGCCAGCAAATTAGTACAGGGAGTTTACGAGCAGTACTTC,CASKLVQGVYEQYF
NA,TRBV6-6,TRBJ2-7,NA,TGTGCCAGCAGTTACCGGTCTGGGCAGGGGAGCTCCTACGAGCAGTACTTC,CASSYRSGQGSSYEQYF
few,TRBV20-1,TRBJ2-5,NA,TGCAGTGCTCTCTCCCCGGGATCACAAGAGACCCAGTACTTC,CSALSPGSQETQYF
few,TRBV12-3/TRBV12-4,TRBJ1-3,NA,TGTGCCAGCAGTTTATATCCGGGTTTGGTTGGCACCATATATTTT,CASSLYPGLVGTIYF
NA,TRBV12-3/TRBV12-4,TRBJ2-3,NA,TGTGCCAGCACCCCTGGGAGTTACAGAGATGGAACAGATACGCAGTATTTT,CASTPGSYRDGTDTQYF
few,TRBV20-1,TRBJ2-1,NA,TGCAGTGCTAGTTACCTATACGGGATCTCCTACAATGAGCAGTTCTTC,CSASYLYGISYNEQFF
NA,TRBV6-1,TRBJ2-3,TRBD2,TGTGCCAGCAGGCGGCTAGCGGGGCGAGATACGCAGTATTTT,CASRRLAGRDTQYF
once,TRBV7-9,TRBJ2-3,NA,TGTGCCAGCAGCTTAGCGGCAGGGCTGGCCCCTACGCAGTATTTT,CASSLAAGLAPTQYF
NA,TRBV7-9,TRBJ2-1,NA,TGTGCCAGCAGCCAAGATCTTAGGCAGGGATTCGATGAGCAGTTCTTC,CASSQDLRQGFDEQFF
NA,TRBV3-1,TRBJ1-2,NA,TGTGCCAGCAGCCAAGATCGGTTGACAGGAACCTTCGGGGGCTACACCTTC,CASSQDRLTGTFGGYTF
NA,TRBV7-2,TRBJ2-5,TRBD2,TGTGCCAGCAGCCCCGCACAGCAGCGGGGGGTACAATGGGAGACCCAGTACTTC,CASSPAQQRGVQWETQYF
NA,TRBV5-5,TRBJ1-5,NA,TGTGCCAGCAGCCCCATACCCCCTACTGACAGTCATCAGCCCCAGCATTTT,CASSPIPPTDSHQPQHF
NA,TRBV7-2,TRBJ1-2,TRBD1,TGTGCCAGCAGCCCGGGACAGAAAGCAACTGGCTACACCTTC,CASSPGQKATGYTF
once,TRBV20-1,TRBJ1-1,TRBD1,TGCAGTGCTAGAGATGACAGGGGGTACACTGAAGCTTTCTTT,CSARDDRGYTEAFF
NA,TRBV15,TRBJ2-3,NA,TGTGCCGCCAGCACAACTAGGACCCTCACAGATACGCAGTATTTT,CAASTTRTLTDTQYF
NA,TRBV5-1,TRBJ2-7,NA,TGCGCCAGCAGCCCGGCAGGGGTCTGGCAGTACTTC,CASSPAGVWQYF
NA,TRBV4-2,TRBJ1-5,NA,TGTGCCAGCAGCCAAGTTATAGTTAATCAGCCCCAGCATTTT,CASSQVIVNQPQHF
NA,TRBV5-1,TRBJ1-1,NA,TGCGCCAGCAGCTCGACAGGTTTATTAAACACTGAAGCTTTCTTT,CASSSTGLLNTEAFF
NA,TRBV5-1,TRBJ1-1,NA,TGCGCCAGCAGCCCCTTACAGAGGGAGAGGACTGAAGCTTTCTTT,CASSPLQRERTEAFF
NA,TRBV4-1,TRBJ2-5,NA,TGCGCCAGCAGCCAACCTTCATCCTATGAGACCCAGTACTTC,CASSQPSSYETQYF
few,TRBV6-2/TRBV6-3,TRBJ2-7,NA,TGTGCCAGCAGCCAGGCAAGTGACAGGACGTTAATCACCTACGAGCAGTACTTC,CASSQASDRTLITYEQYF
few,TRBV29-1,TRBJ1-2,NA,TGCAGCGTTACCCAGGGGAGCTATGGCTACACCTTC,CSVTQGSYGYTF
few,TRBV7-2,TRBJ1-4,NA,TGTGCCAGCAGCGACCAGGGTAAACTGTTTTTT,CASSDQGKLFF
NA,TRBV27,TRBJ1-6,TRBD1,TGTGCCAGCAGGTGGGACAGGGGCTTGACAGGCTATAATTCACCCCTCCACTTT,CASRWDRGLTGYNSPLHF
NA,TRBV9,TRBJ2-1,TRBD2,TGTGCCAGCAGCCCCACCGGGACTAGCGGTTACAATGAGCAGTTCTTC,CASSPTGTSGYNEQFF
NA,TRBV28,TRBJ2-1,NA,TGTGCCAGCATTTCCCCCCGGAGTGGGGGTCACAATGAGCAGTTCTTC,CASISPRSGGHNEQFF
many,TRBV12-3/TRBV12-4,TRBJ2-4,TRBD2,TGTGCCAGCAGTGTAGCTAGCGGGGGGGCTGATGACATTCAGTACTTC,CASSVASGGADDIQYF
few,TRBV11-1,TRBJ2-6,NA,TGTGCCAGCAGCATCGGACCCTTTTACTCTGGGGCCAACGTCCTGACTTTC,CASSIGPFYSGANVLTF
NA,TRBV7-2,TRBJ1-5,NA,TGTGCCAGCAGCGAGATGGGTTTGCCCCAGCATTTT,CASSEMGLPQHF
NA,TRBV24-1,TRBJ2-5,NA,TGTGCCACCAGTGATGCCCGGGGAAAAGAGACCCAGTACTTC,CATSDARGKETQYF
NA,TRBV20-1,TRBJ2-5,NA,TGCAGTGCCCCCGACACGTCCAGGGAGACCCAGTACTTC,CSAPDTSRETQYF
NA,TRBV5-1,TRBJ2-7,NA,TGCGCCAGCAGCTTAAATTCGAGTCCGGGGGCAGGATACGAGCAGTACTTC,CASSLNSSPGAGYEQYF
few,TRBV20-1,TRBJ2-3,NA,TGCAGTGCCCCTGCGGTTGGGGTTCGCGCGGATACGCAGTATTTT,CSAPAVGVRADTQYF
few,TRBV7-2,TRBJ1-4,NA,TGTGCCAGCAGCTTCCGGGGGGGTGTTAATGAAAAACTGTTTTTT,CASSFRGGVNEKLFF
NA,TRBV28,TRBJ2-7,TRBD1,TGTGCCAGCAGGACGACGGGACAGGGAAGCTCCTACGAGCAGTACTTC,CASRTTGQGSSYEQYF
NA,TRBV12-3/TRBV12-4,TRBJ1-1,NA,TGTGCCAGCAGTCCTATCGGGGAAACTGAAGCTTTCTTT,CASSPIGETEAFF
few,TRBV20-1,TRBJ1-1,TRBD1,TGCAGTGCCCTAAGGACAGGAAAAAACACTGAAGCTTTCTTT,CSALRTGKNTEAFF